This passage covers 25 T cell receptor beta chains from one sample sequenced in a study of T-cell reconstitution after alpha-beta-depleted transplantation in children. Unique molecular identifiers were built into the TCRbeta library. TCRdb processed the PCR reads anew with MiXCR; each CDR3 protein has one entry. Counted here are around 580,000 distinct CDR3 sequences, 25% to 30% occurring once; the ten biggest clones make up about a third. Sequenced here: PBMCs, sampled before TCRalphabeta/CD19-depleted stem cell transplant. The receptor source for this set is a boy under three years old with Wiskott-Aldrich syndrome, due to receive a stem cell transplant.

This clonotype was observed a handful of times. The rearrangement joins TRBV7-9 to TRBJ1-4; D uncertain. Trimming removed 1 base from V and 6 bases from J, with 3 bases in between. Germline CDR1 SEHNR, CDR2 FQNEAQ (reference sequence). The CDR3 extends over 12 amino acids. DNA for the CDR3: TGTGCCAGCAGCTTAGTAGATGAAAAACTGTTTTTT. It translates to CASSLVDEKLFF.

This clonotype was recorded a few times. The rearrangement links TRBV27 to TRBJ2-7, with D perhaps assigned TRBD1 or TRBD2 (5 bases each). The CDR3 is 12 residues long. In germline, CDR1 is MNHEY, CDR2 SMNVEV (reference sequence). Between the trimmed V and J ends, which lost 6 bases and 7 bases, there was a span of 13 bases. CDR3 bases: TGTGCCAGCAGGCCGGTCTGGGGGGAGCAGTACTTC. The encoded protein is CASRPVWGEQYF.

This clonotype was detected once. V usage is TRBV5-1 and J usage is TRBJ1-1; the match to TRBD1 covers 8 bases. The CDR3 sequence is 15 residues long. J lost 1 base, V lost 4 bases, and 6 bases had no gene match. CDR1 and CDR2 from the germline V gene are SGHRS and YFSETQ. In nucleotides, the CDR3 is TGCGCCAGCAGCCAAACGACAGGGGCGAACACTGAAGCTTTCTTT. Protein sequence: CASSQTTGANTEAFF.

V usage is TRBV29-1 and J usage is TRBJ2-3; TRBD2 matches at 10 bases. The CDR3 totals 13 residues. V was pared by 8 bases and J by 0 bases, with 2 bases of the junction left unmatched. CDR1 is SQVTM and CDR2 is ANQGSEA in the germline V gene. CDR3 loop: CSSGLASTDTQYF. The DNA of the CDR3 is TGCAGCTCGGGACTAGCGAGCACAGATACGCAGTATTTT.

This clonotype was counted between two and nine times. The junction shows a germline mismatch at one end, possibly a read error. The chain links TRBV6-5 to TRBJ1-5; 7 bases match TRBD1. This CDR3 is built from 15 residues. CDR1 and CDR2 (germline): MNHEY, SVGAGI. The CDR3 region is CASSYYRQGNQPQHF. The CDR3 nucleotides are TGTGCCAGCAGTTACTACCGACAGGGCAACCAGCCCCAGCATTTT.

The sample holds a few counts of this clonotype. The chain joins TRBV10-3 to TRBJ2-1; 12 positions match TRBD2. Per the germline V gene, CDR1 is ENHRY and CDR2 is SYGVKD. CDR3 length equals 15 residues. Trimming at V came to 7 bases and at J to 12 bases, leaving 13 bases not matched to a gene. This CDR3 reads CAIKGTSGRSGGQFF. The DNA for the CDR3 is TGTGCCATCAAAGGGACTAGCGGGCGATCCGGGGGGCAGTTCTTC.

This chain links TRBV7-8 with TRBJ2-1, with TRBD2 matching 8 bases. Germline CDR1 reads SGHVS; CDR2 reads FQNEAQ. The CDR3 is 15 amino acids. With 2 bases clipped from V and 2 bases from J, the junction kept 2 bases outside the gene matches. Here the CDR3 reads CASSLKLAAYNEQFF. As DNA, the CDR3 is TGTGCCAGCAGCTTAAAACTAGCGGCCTACAATGAGCAGTTCTTC.

This clonotype came up once. The rearrangement joins TRBV10-3 to TRBJ1-6, with unresolved D. The V gene lost 3 bases and the J gene lost 3 bases, with 6 bases spanning the gap. Germline V CDR1 and CDR2: ENHRY, SYGVKD. The CDR3 is made up of 14 amino acids. The chain's CDR3 is CAISDGRYNSPLHF. The CDR3 nucleotides are TGTGCCATCAGTGACGGGCGCTATAATTCACCCCTCCACTTT.

This chain uses TRBV5-1 with TRBJ2-7; 9 nucleotides match TRBD2. The CDR3 extends over 15 amino acids. CDR1 SGHRS and CDR2 YFSETQ come from the germline V gene. V dropped 4 bases and J dropped 4; count of bases not matched to a gene: 9. The CDR3 nucleotides are TGCGCCAGCAGCCCACTAGCGGGCAAGGTATACGAGCAGTACTTC. This translates into CASSPLAGKVYEQYF. Full variable domain (outside the CDR3, taken from reference TRBV5-1 and TRBJ2-7): KAGVTQTPRYLIKTRGQQVTLSCSPISGHRSVSWYQQTPGQGLQFLFEYFSETQRNKGNFPGRFSGRQFSNSRSEMNVSTLELGDSALYLCASSPLAGKVYEQYFGPGTRLTVT.

There are a few counts of this clonotype. This rearrangement joins TRBV4-2 to TRBJ2-1; 11 nucleotides align to TRBD2. The CDR3 is 17 amino acids. Germline CDR1 reads LGHNA; CDR2 reads YNFKEQ. The J segment lost 6 bases and the V segment lost 0 bases, leaving 7 bases of the junction unmatched. CDR3 sequence: CASSQDWGSGRANEQFF. CDR3 in DNA: TGTGCCAGCAGCCAAGATTGGGGTAGCGGGAGGGCCAATGAGCAGTTCTTC.

This chain connects TRBV3-1 to TRBJ1-2; D may be TRBD1 (5 bases). CDR3 length: 14 residues. The germline gives CDR1 LGHDT, CDR2 YNNKEL (reference sequence). V shed 0 bases and J shed 7 bases, with 12 bases lying between them. Here the CDR3 DNA reads TGTGCCAGCAGCCAAGACGGCCAGGGCAGTGGCTACACCTTC. This sequence encodes CASSQDGQGSGYTF.

V and J are TRBV3-1 and TRBJ2-3; 8 bases match TRBD1. The CDR3 is 15 amino acids. The germline CDR1 and CDR2 sequences are LGHDT and YNNKEL (reference sequence). J was trimmed by 1 base and V by 4 bases; bases with no gene match: 4. CDR3 sequence: CASSPDRVGTDTQYF. DNA for the CDR3: TGTGCCAGCAGCCCGGACAGGGTCGGCACAGATACGCAGTATTTT.

J is TRBJ1-1 and V is TRBV6-5, with a tentative D call TRBD1 (6 bases). Trimming shortened V by 6 bases and J by 9 bases, and 14 bases separated the two germline ends. The CDR3 has 12 amino acids. CDR1 MNHEY and CDR2 SVGAGI come from the germline V gene. CDR3 protein: CASRPDRFQAFF. The CDR3 DNA reads TGTGCCAGCAGACCCGACAGGTTTCAAGCTTTCTTT.

Only a few counts were recorded for this clonotype. The V and J genes are TRBV4-2 and TRBJ2-1; the D is unclear. CDR1 is LGHNA, CDR2 YNFKEQ, per germline. The CDR3 covers 15 residues. Trimming pared 0 bases from V and 8 bases from J, leaving 14 bases between. The CDR3 DNA is TGTGCCAGCAGCCAAGAGATTCGGCAGAGGCATGAGCAGTTCTTC. Residues: CASSQEIRQRHEQFF.

This sequence joins TRBV5-5 and TRBJ2-3; 9 bases fit TRBD2. The germline gives CDR1 SGHKS, CDR2 YYEKEE (reference sequence). V was pared by 7 bases and J by 4 bases, with 10 bases of the junction left unmatched. This CDR3 is 15 amino acids long. The CDR3 DNA sequence: TGTGCCAGCTCCCAGGTTAGCGGGAGCGCAGATACGCAGTATTTT. Translation: CASSQVSGSADTQYF. Full variable domain (outside the CDR3, taken from reference TRBV5-5 and TRBJ2-3): DAGVTQSPTHLIKTRGQQVTLRCSPISGHKSVSWYQQVLGQGPQFIFQYYEKEERGRGNFPDRFSARQFPNYSSELNVNALLLGDSALYLCASSQVSGSADTQYFGPGTRLTVL.

This clonotype turned up a few times. The rearrangement links TRBV12-3 or TRBV12-4 to TRBJ2-3, with 7 bases identical to TRBD1. Trimming removed 5 bases from V and 8 bases from J; junction bases left unmatched: 10. The CDR3 length is 14 residues. CDR3 region: CASSTGDGESTQYF. The CDR3 nucleotides read TGTGCCAGCAGTACAGGGGACGGGGAAAGTACGCAGTATTTT.

This clonotype came up a few times. V is TRBV2 and J is TRBJ2-7; tentatively, D is TRBD1 (5 bases). This CDR3 comprises 13 residues. Trimming pared 7 bases from V and 6 bases from J, leaving 16 bases between. Germline V gives CDR1 SNHLY, CDR2 FYNNEI. CDR3 bases: TGTGCCAGCACTCTAACAGGATACGGCGAGCAGTACTTC. It encodes CASTLTGYGEQYF.

This clonotype turned up a few times. V is TRBV20-1 and J is TRBJ1-5, with D perhaps matching TRBD1 (6 bases). CDR3 length: 16 residues. V lost 4 bases to trimming and J lost 0 bases, with 16 bases between them. Germline values: CDR1 DFQATT, CDR2 SNEGSKA (reference sequence). The CDR3 coding sequence is TGCAGTGCTACCAGGGGAGGTAAGGGTAGCAATCAGCCCCAGCATTTT. This encodes CSATRGGKGSNQPQHF.

This clonotype was detected only a few times. This chain links TRBV7-6 with TRBJ1-1; 8 nucleotides agree with TRBD1. The CDR3 consists of 15 residues. Germline V CDR1 and CDR2: SGHVS, FNYEAQ. V trimming: 3 bases; J trimming: 4 bases; junction bases outside the gene matches: 7. CDR3: CASSFRTGLVTEAFF. DNA for the CDR3: TGTGCCAGCAGCTTCCGGACAGGGCTTGTCACTGAAGCTTTCTTT.

This clonotype occurred a few times. The V call is TRBV20-1, the J call TRBJ2-7; no clear D gene. CDR3 size: 10 residues. Germline-derived CDR1 and CDR2 are DFQATT and SNEGSKA (reference sequence). V was trimmed by 1 base and J by 6 bases, leaving 4 bases between them. The CDR3 spells CSARGVEQYF. CDR3 nucleotide sequence: TGCAGTGCTAGAGGCGTCGAGCAGTACTTC.

This chain uses TRBV6-6 with TRBJ2-2; D gene ambiguous. Germline CDR1 MNHNY, CDR2 SVGAGI (reference sequence). V lost 4 bases, J lost 6 bases, and 9 bases lay in between. This CDR3 has 13 amino acids. CDR3 residues: CASSLRSAGELFF. Here the CDR3 DNA reads TGTGCCAGCAGTTTGAGGAGCGCCGGGGAGCTGTTTTTT.

The CDR3 sequence: CASSLARGQPDTQYF. The CDR3 DNA reads as TGTGCCAGCAGTTTAGCCCGGGGACAGCCAGATACGCAGTATTTT. The chain has TRBV12-3 or TRBV12-4 and TRBJ2-3; 7 bases map to TRBD1. With V trimmed by 0 bases and J by 4 bases, 4 bases remained unmatched. CDR3 length equals 15 residues.

This clonotype has only a few counts. The chain employs TRBV7-9 and TRBJ2-1, with D hard to call. Per germline, CDR1 SEHNR and CDR2 FQNEAQ (reference sequence). V was shortened by 1 base and J by 6 bases, with 13 bases between the two germline ends. This CDR3 contains 15 residues. CDR3 nucleotides: TGTGCCAGCAGCTTAGAAGGCTTACCCTCCAATGAGCAGTTCTTC. Protein product: CASSLEGLPSNEQFF.

J is TRBJ1-5 and V is TRBV19; 10 bases map to TRBD1. The CDR3 has 15 amino acids. Germline assignment: CDR1 LNHDA and CDR2 SQIVND (reference sequence). Trimming at V came to 4 bases and at J to 6 bases, leaving 6 bases not matched to a gene. CDR3 coding DNA: TGTGCCAGTAGTACCTCCGGGACAGGGGTTCAGCCCCAGCATTTT. Translating gives CASSTSGTGVQPQHF. The full variable domain, with the rest looked up from reference TRBV19 and TRBJ1-5, is DGGITQSPKYLFRKEGQNVTLSCEQNLNHDAMYWYRQDPGQGLRLIYYSQIVNDFQKGDIAEGYSVSREKKESFPLTVTSAQKNPTAFYLCASSTSGTGVQPQHFGDGTRLSIL.

The V gene is TRBV11-2, the J gene TRBJ2-2; D unclear. Germline lookup yields CDR1 SGHAT and CDR2 FQNNGV. The CDR3 length is 15 residues. With 5 bases removed from V and 3 bases from J, the gap between germline ends came to 13 bases. The CDR3 DNA reads as TGTGCCAGCAGCCCTACGTCGGAGTACACCGGGGAGCTGTTTTTT. Translated, it gives CASSPTSEYTGELFF.